Listed below are T cell receptor beta chains from one sample, sequenced in a study of blood T cell repertoires in COVID-19. Only in-frame clones appear in the TCRdb table, and some are missing; sequencing was by immunoSEQ multiplex PCR. Of approximately 200,000 clones in the sample, about 80% were seen once. What was sequenced was peripheral blood. The receptors stem from a woman in her fifties or sixties with acute or convalescent COVID-19. Both conserved end residues are part of each CDR3. A D gene is named only where the DNA matches it firmly. Size is stated for part of the rows, as once, few or many counts, or as a class when the clone is expanded.

J: TRBJ1-2
size: .
V: TRBV28
D: .
length: 15
CDR3: CASTNSFRVGFGYTF
DNA: TGTGCCAGCACTAATTCCTTCAGGGTAGGATTTGGCTACACCTTC

J: TRBJ2-5
size: .
V: TRBV9
D: .
length: 15
CDR3: CASSGPQGGFETQYF
DNA: TGTGCCAGCAGCGGGCCACAGGGGGGGTTTGAGACCCAGTACTTC

J: TRBJ2-1
size: once
V: TRBV9
D: TRBD1
length: 15
CDR3: CASSDSGQGFNEQFF
DNA: TGTGCCAGCAGCGACTCAGGACAGGGTTTCAATGAGCAGTTCTTC

J: TRBJ2-5
size: .
V: TRBV7-3
D: TRBD1
length: 14
CDR3: CASSPSGGQETQYF
DNA: TGTGCCAGCAGCCCCTCAGGGGGCCAAGAGACCCAGTACTTC

J: TRBJ1-6
size: few
V: TRBV3-1/TRBV3-2
D: .
length: 12
CDR3: CASSRDNSPLHF
DNA: TGTGCCAGCAGCCGCGATAATTCACCCCTCCACTTT

J: TRBJ2-1
size: .
V: TRBV10-3
D: TRBD2
length: 18
CDR3: CAISGADLTSGSYNEQFF
DNA: TGTGCCATCAGTGGGGCGGACTTGACTAGCGGCTCCTACAATGAGCAGTTCTTC

J: TRBJ1-4
size: few
V: TRBV4-1
D: TRBD1
length: 16
CDR3: CASSHTQGAANEKLFF
DNA: TGCGCCAGCAGCCACACACAGGGGGCGGCTAATGAAAAACTGTTTTTT

J: TRBJ2-2
size: .
V: TRBV30
D: .
length: 13
CDR3: CAWSAWGAGELFF
DNA: TGTGCCTGGAGTGCCTGGGGGGCCGGGGAGCTGTTTTTT

J: TRBJ1-2
size: once
V: TRBV15
D: TRBD1
length: 16
CDR3: CATSARFGQGNYGYTF
DNA: TGTGCCACCAGCGCTCGATTCGGACAGGGTAACTATGGCTACACCTTC

J: TRBJ2-1
size: .
V: TRBV7-9
D: TRBD1
length: 13
CDR3: CASSFGQGVEQFF
DNA: TGTGCCAGCAGCTTTGGACAGGGGGTTGAGCAGTTCTTC

J: TRBJ2-1
size: .
V: TRBV6-6
D: .
length: 16
CDR3: CASSYPRQGFGNEQFF
DNA: TGTGCCAGCAGTTACCCGAGGCAGGGGTTTGGTAATGAGCAGTTCTTC

J: TRBJ1-1
size: .
V: TRBV15
D: .
length: 17
CDR3: CATSSRRSWIPGTEAFF
DNA: TGTGCCACCAGCAGCCGGAGGAGTTGGATCCCTGGAACTGAAGCTTTCTTT

J: TRBJ1-2
size: .
V: TRBV5-4
D: .
length: 13
CDR3: CASSLGAGDGYTF
DNA: TGTGCCAGCAGCTTGGGGGCCGGGGATGGCTACACCTTC

J: TRBJ2-5
size: .
V: TRBV20-1
D: TRBD2
length: 15
CDR3: CSASRLAGGRETQYF
DNA: TGCAGTGCTAGTCGACTAGCGGGGGGCCGGGAGACCCAGTACTTC

J: TRBJ2-2
size: .
V: TRBV5-1
D: .
length: 12
CDR3: CASRQSSGELFF
DNA: TGCGCCAGCAGACAGTCCTCGGGGGAGCTGTTTTTT

J: TRBJ1-6
size: .
V: TRBV11-2
D: .
length: 16
CDR3: CASSLDPGTGGSPLHF
DNA: TGTGCCAGCAGCTTAGACCCCGGGACGGGGGGCTCACCCCTCCACTTT

J: TRBJ1-1
size: .
V: TRBV12-3/TRBV12-4
D: TRBD1
length: 12
CDR3: CASSLSGGAGFF
DNA: TGTGCCAGCAGTTTATCAGGGGGCGCGGGTTTCTTT

J: TRBJ1-2
size: .
V: TRBV12-3/TRBV12-4
D: .
length: 13
CDR3: CASSLGLDYGYTF
DNA: TGTGCCAGCAGTTTAGGGCTAGACTATGGCTACACCTTC

J: TRBJ2-1
size: .
V: TRBV5-3
D: .
length: 15
CDR3: CARSPNSTVHNEQFF
DNA: TGTGCCAGAAGCCCTAATTCCACAGTGCACAATGAGCAGTTCTTC

J: TRBJ1-1
size: .
V: TRBV21-1
D: .
length: 12
CDR3: CASSTDIFRAFF
DNA: TGTGCCAGCAGCACAGACATCTTCCGAGCTTTCTTT

J: TRBJ1-1
size: .
V: TRBV12-3/TRBV12-4
D: .
length: 13
CDR3: CASSLLSDTEAFF
DNA: TGTGCCAGCAGTTTATTGTCTGACACTGAAGCTTTCTTT

J: TRBJ2-1
size: .
V: TRBV3-1/TRBV3-2
D: TRBD2
length: 17
CDR3: CASSSTFSGGANNEQFF
DNA: TGTGCCAGCAGCTCGACCTTTAGCGGGGGGGCGAACAATGAGCAGTTCTTC

J: TRBJ1-2
size: .
V: TRBV9
D: .
length: 15
CDR3: CASSVSSRQEYGYTF
DNA: TGTGCCAGCAGCGTATCATCGCGGCAAGAGTATGGCTACACCTTC